The source of this TCR beta chain is a study of T cells in Graves' hyperthyroidism and ophthalmopathy. Study in general: Pretreatment peripheral blood was obtained at initial diagnosis.

About this clonotype: Its antigen is not known. A junction end diverges from the germline sequence, so it may reflect a read error.

The study's findings and limits: The authors' 13 V-J model separated ophthalmopathy from stable hyperthyroidism.

From germline, CDR1 is SGHVS and CDR2 FQNEAQ. The CDR3 is 15 residues long. It was RNA transcripts that yielded the amplified TCR beta CDR3 regions. HTBI primers were used for first-round RT-PCR of the TCR CDR3. TCRdb reprocessed the multiplex PCR reads via MiXCR and lists one record per CDR3 protein. The sample has over 350,000 distinct CDR3 sequences; around a sixth are singletons. A NOSPECS grade of at least 4, a Clinical Activity Score of at least 3 and duration under 3 months were recorded in ophthalmopathy patients. About 10 ml fresh peripheral blood yielded the PBMCs. The source is a man younger than 35 with Graves' ophthalmopathy. J is TRBJ1-1 and V is TRBV7-8; D is possibly TRBD1 (5 bases). Sequenced sample: blood. CDR3 amino acids: CASSRGREMNTEAFF. The CDR3 DNA reads TGCGCCAGCAGCCGCGGCAGGGAAATGAACACTGAAGCTTTCTTT. Based on the CDR3 plus reference TRBV7-8 and TRBJ1-1, the full variable domain is GAGVSQSPRYKVAKRGQDVALRCDPISGHVSLFWYQQALGQGPEFLTYFQNEAQLDKSGLPSDRFFAERPEGSVSTLKIQRTQQEDSAVYLCASSRGREMNTEAFFGQGTRLTVV.